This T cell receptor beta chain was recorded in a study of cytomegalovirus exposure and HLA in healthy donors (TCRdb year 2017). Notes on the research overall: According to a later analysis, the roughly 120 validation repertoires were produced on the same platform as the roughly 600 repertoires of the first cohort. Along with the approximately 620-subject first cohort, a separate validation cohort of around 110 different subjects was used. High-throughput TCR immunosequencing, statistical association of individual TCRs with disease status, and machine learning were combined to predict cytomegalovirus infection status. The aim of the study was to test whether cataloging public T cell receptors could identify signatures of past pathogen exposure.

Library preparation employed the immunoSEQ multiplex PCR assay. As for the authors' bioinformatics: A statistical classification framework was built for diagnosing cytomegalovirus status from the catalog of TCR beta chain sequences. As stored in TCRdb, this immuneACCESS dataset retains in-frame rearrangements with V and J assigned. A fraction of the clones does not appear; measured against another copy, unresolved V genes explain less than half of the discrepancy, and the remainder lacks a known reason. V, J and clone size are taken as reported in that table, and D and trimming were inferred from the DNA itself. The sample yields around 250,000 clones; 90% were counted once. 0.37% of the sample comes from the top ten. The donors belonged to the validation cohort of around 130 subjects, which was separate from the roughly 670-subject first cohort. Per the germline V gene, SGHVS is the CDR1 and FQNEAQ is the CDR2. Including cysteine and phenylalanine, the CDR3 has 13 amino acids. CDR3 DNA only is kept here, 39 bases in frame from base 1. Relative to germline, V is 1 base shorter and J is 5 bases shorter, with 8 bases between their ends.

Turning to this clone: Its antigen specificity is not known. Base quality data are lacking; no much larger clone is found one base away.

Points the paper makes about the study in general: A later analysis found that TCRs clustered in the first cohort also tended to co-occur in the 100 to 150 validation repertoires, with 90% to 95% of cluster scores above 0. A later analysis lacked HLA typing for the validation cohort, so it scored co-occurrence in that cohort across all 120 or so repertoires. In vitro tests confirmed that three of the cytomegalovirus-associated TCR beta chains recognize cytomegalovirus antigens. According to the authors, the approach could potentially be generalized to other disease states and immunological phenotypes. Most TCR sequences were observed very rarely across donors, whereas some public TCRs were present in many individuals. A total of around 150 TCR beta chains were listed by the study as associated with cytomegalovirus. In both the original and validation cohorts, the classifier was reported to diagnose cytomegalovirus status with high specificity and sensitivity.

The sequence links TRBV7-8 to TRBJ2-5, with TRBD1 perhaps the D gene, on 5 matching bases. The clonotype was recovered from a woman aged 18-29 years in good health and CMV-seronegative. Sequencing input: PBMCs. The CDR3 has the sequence CASSLGPGETQYF. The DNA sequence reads TGTGCCAGCAGCTTAGGGCCAGGGGAGACCCAGTACTTC.